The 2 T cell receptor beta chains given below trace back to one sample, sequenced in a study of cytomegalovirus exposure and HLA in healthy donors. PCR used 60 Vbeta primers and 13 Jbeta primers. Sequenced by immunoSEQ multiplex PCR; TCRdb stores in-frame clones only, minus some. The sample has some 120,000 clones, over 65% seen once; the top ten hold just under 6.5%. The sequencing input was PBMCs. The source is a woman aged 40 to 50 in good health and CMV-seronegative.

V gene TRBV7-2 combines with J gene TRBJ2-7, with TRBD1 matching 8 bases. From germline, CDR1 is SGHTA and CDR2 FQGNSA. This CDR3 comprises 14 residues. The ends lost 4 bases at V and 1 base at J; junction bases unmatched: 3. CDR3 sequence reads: CASSSQGGSYEQYF. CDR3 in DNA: TGTGCCAGCAGCTCACAGGGGGGATCCTACGAGCAGTACTTC.

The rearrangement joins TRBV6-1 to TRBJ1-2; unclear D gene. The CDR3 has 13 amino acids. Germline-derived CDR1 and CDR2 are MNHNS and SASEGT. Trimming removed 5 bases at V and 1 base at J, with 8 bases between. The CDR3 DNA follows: TGTGCCAGCAGTCAAGACTTTAACTATGGCTACACCTTC. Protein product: CASSQDFNYGYTF.